This T cell receptor (beta chain) was profiled in a study of T-cell reconstitution after alpha-beta-depleted transplantation in children. General study results and limits: Several hundred expanded graft clones reportedly gave rise to the alpha-beta T cells present about two months after transplant. Surviving recipient T cells and thymic progenitors accounted for the high day-60 TCRbeta diversity observed in some patients. By one year post-transplant, T-cell counts and diversity largely arose from T cells that were newly produced.

The length of the CDR3 is 15 residues. The V end was cut by 8 bases, the J end by 0 bases, with 14 bases between. Per germline, CDR1 SNHLY and CDR2 FYNNEI. This clonotype was recorded at least ten times. Antigen specificity is unknown. TCRbeta library construction was performed incorporating unique molecular identifiers. TCRdb re-derived calls from the PCR reads in MiXCR, one entry per CDR3 protein. The table records about 300,000 distinct CDR3 sequences, over 7.5% of them present only once. V gene TRBV2 combines with J gene TRBJ2-1; D perhaps matches TRBD1 (6 bases). The receptor was derived from a female patient under 10 years old who had a stem cell transplant for Fanconi anemia, so the T cells may come from the graft donor. The input for sequencing was peripheral blood, taken 360 days after TCRalphabeta/CD19-depleted stem cell transplant. Here the CDR3 reads CASGKGGSSYNEQFF. CDR3 sequence (DNA): TGTGCCAGCGGTAAAGGGGGAAGCTCCTACAATGAGCAGTTCTTC.